Listed here are 28 T cell receptor beta chains from one sample, sequenced in a study of shared clonotypes between healthy human individuals. Sequenced by immunoSEQ multiplex PCR; TCRdb stores in-frame clones only, minus some. The sample includes 2 million to 2.5 million clones, just over 90% of them seen just once. The sample consisted of naive CD4+ T cells from PBMCs. Indicated subset: CD45RA+ positively selected. The source of these receptors is a man younger than 35 in good health. Some clones in this sample may be carry-over from other donors' samples.

Details on this clone: Other DNA sequences of this sample code for an identical CDR3. The genes are TRBV19 and TRBJ2-7, with 8 bases that match TRBD1. The germline gives CDR1 LNHDA, CDR2 SQIVND (reference sequence). The CDR3 extends over 14 amino acids. V shed 2 bases, J shed 2 bases, and the junction held 2 bases outside the gene matches. The CDR3 DNA reads TGTGCCAGTAGTATAAACAGGGGGGCCTACGAGCAGTACTTC. This codes for CASSINRGAYEQYF.

The V call is TRBV30, the J call TRBJ2-3; TRBD2 aligns across 11 bases. This CDR3 has 15 amino acids. CDR1 GTSNPN and CDR2 SVGIG come from the germline V gene (reference sequence). Trimming removed 2 bases from V and 4 bases from J; junction bases left unmatched: 5. As DNA, the CDR3 is TGTGCCTGGAGTTTACCGGGACTAGCGGCAGATACGCAGTATTTT. This gives the protein CAWSLPGLAADTQYF.

V usage is TRBV7-2 and J usage is TRBJ1-1; D call uncertain. The CDR3 spans 11 residues. V shed 7 bases and J shed 10 bases, with 13 bases lying between them. CDR1 is SGHTA, CDR2 FQGNSA, per germline. The CDR3 loop is CASISLGVAFF. CDR3 in DNA: TGTGCCAGCATCTCCCTAGGTGTAGCTTTCTTT.

V and J are TRBV18 and TRBJ1-2, with 9 bases matching TRBD1. V was clipped by 2 bases and J by 4 bases; unmatched bases: 8. The length of the CDR3 is 16 residues. Germline V gives CDR1 KGHSH, CDR2 LQKENI. The CDR3 reads CASSPTWDRVSYGYTF. The CDR3, as DNA: TGTGCCAGCTCACCAACCTGGGACAGGGTGAGCTATGGCTACACCTTC.

The rearrangement joins TRBV19 to TRBJ1-2; the match to TRBD1 covers 11 bases. The CDR3 covers 15 residues. Looked up from germline, CDR1 is LNHDA and CDR2 is SQIVND (reference sequence). The trim removed 7 bases at V and 7 bases at J, leaving 11 bases unmatched. CDR3 region: CASNSRTGGLFGYTF. Written as DNA, the CDR3 is TGTGCCAGTAACTCCAGGACAGGGGGCCTTTTTGGCTACACCTTC.

The chain joins TRBV7-9 to TRBJ2-1; 15 positions match TRBD2. Germline values: CDR1 SEHNR, CDR2 FQNEAQ (reference sequence). The junction had 9 bases not matched to a gene; V was cut back by 3 bases and J by 6 bases. The CDR3 contains 18 residues. The CDR3 DNA sequence: TGTGCCAGCAGCTTGGGGACTAGCGGGAGGCGATCTTTCAATGAGCAGTTCTTC. As protein: CASSLGTSGRRSFNEQFF.

This chain joins TRBV6-1 and TRBJ2-7; D unclear. There are 11 residues in the CDR3. With 6 bases removed from V and 3 bases from J, the gap between germline ends came to 6 bases. The germline V gene has CDR1 MNHNS and CDR2 SASEGT. CDR3 coding DNA: TGTGCCAGCAGGGGTCACTACGAGCAGTACTTC. It codes for CASRGHYEQYF.

V is TRBV18 and J is TRBJ2-3; 8 bases agree with TRBD2. Trimming took 2 bases from V and 1 from J; bases not matched to a gene: 5. The CDR3 contains 16 residues. CDR1 KGHSH and CDR2 LQKENI come from the germline V gene. The CDR3 here is CASSPGVAGRTDTQYF. Here the CDR3 DNA reads TGTGCCAGCTCACCAGGGGTAGCGGGACGCACAGATACGCAGTATTTT.

On this clone itself: This same CDR3 is encoded by further DNA sequences in the sample. J is TRBJ1-3 and V is TRBV5-1, with unresolved D. Germline CDR1 SGHRS, CDR2 YFSETQ. V lost 0 bases and J lost 2, with 9 bases in between. The CDR3 totals 15 residues. The CDR3 coding sequence is TGCGCCAGCAGCTTGGGGAGGACTGCTGGAAACACCATATATTTT. It is translated as CASSLGRTAGNTIYF.

The chain uses TRBV29-1 and TRBJ2-7, with D perhaps matching TRBD1 (6 bases). Germline V gene lookup returns CDR1 SQVTM and CDR2 ANQGSEA. Trimming pared 5 bases from V and 6 bases from J, leaving 20 bases between. This CDR3 is 14 amino acids long. As DNA, the CDR3 is TGCAGCGTTACCCCCGTACTGGGGGCCGGCGAGCAGTACTTC. Translating it yields CSVTPVLGAGEQYF.

This chain joins TRBV7-2 and TRBJ1-2; D possibly corresponds to TRBD1 (5 bases). In germline, CDR1 is SGHTA, CDR2 FQGNSA. This CDR3 has 15 amino acids. The V and J ends lost 0 bases and 2 bases respectively, with 10 bases between them. CDR3 loop: CASSLARRGNYGYTF. CDR3 DNA: TGTGCCAGCAGCTTAGCTCGGCGGGGCAACTATGGCTACACCTTC.

The rearrangement uses TRBV7-2 and TRBJ2-1; the D is unclear. V shed 5 bases and J shed 6 bases, with 11 bases lying between them. The CDR3 has 13 amino acids. Germline CDR1 SGHTA, CDR2 FQGNSA. CDR3 residues: CASSLSSGNEQFF. The CDR3 coding sequence is TGTGCCAGCAGCCTCTCCTCCGGCAATGAGCAGTTCTTC.

This chain links TRBV28 with TRBJ2-7, with 7 bases aligning to TRBD1. The V and J ends lost 4 bases and 7 bases, in that order; junction bases with no gene match: 10. The CDR3 loop spans 14 amino acids. In germline, CDR1 is MDHEN, CDR2 SYDVKM. In nucleotides, the CDR3 is TGTGCCAGCAGTTCCAGGGGGACGACGGGTGAGCAGTACTTC. Protein product: CASSSRGTTGEQYF.

In the case of this clone: The same CDR3 is also encoded by other DNA sequences in this sample. The rearrangement joins TRBV9 to TRBJ2-1; 10 bases fit TRBD1. The CDR3 runs to 14 residues. The V gene end was trimmed by 0 bases and the J gene end by 8 bases; junction bases not matched to a gene: 2. Germline values: CDR1 SGDLS, CDR2 YYNGEE. CDR3 coding DNA: TGTGCCAGCAGCGTAGGACAGGGGGCGTATGAGCAGTTCTTC. The encoded protein is CASSVGQGAYEQFF.

The gene calls are TRBV5-1 and TRBJ2-2, with D unresolved. The CDR3 length is 14 residues. Trimming took off 2 bases at V and 0 bases at J, with 5 bases between the two ends. Germline V gives CDR1 SGHRS, CDR2 YFSETQ. CDR3 nucleotides: TGCGCCAGCAGCTTCGTCCCGAACACCGGGGAGCTGTTTTTT. This encodes CASSFVPNTGELFF.

Written as DNA, the CDR3 is TGTGCCAGCAGCTTAGCGGGGCACGAGCAGTACTTC. This translates into CASSLAGHEQYF. The genes are TRBV7-9 and TRBJ2-7, with D possibly being TRBD1 (5 bases). The CDR3 covers 12 residues. With 0 bases removed from V and 5 bases from J, the gap between germline ends came to 5 bases. Germline loops: CDR1 SEHNR, CDR2 FQNEAQ (reference sequence).

This rearrangement joins TRBV15 to TRBJ2-6; no firm D call. From germline, CDR1 is LNHNV and CDR2 YYDKDF (reference sequence). The V end lost 1 base, the J end lost 0 bases, and 16 bases lay between the germline ends. CDR3 size: 19 residues. The CDR3 DNA reads TGTGCCACCAGCAGAGTTATGGGCGGCAGCTTCTCTGGGGCCAACGTCCTGACTTTC. Protein: CATSRVMGGSFSGANVLTF.

V usage is TRBV5-1 and J usage is TRBJ1-4; D is unclear. The V gene lost 0 bases and the J gene lost 0 bases, with 3 bases spanning the gap. The CDR3 has 14 residues. Germline values: CDR1 SGHRS, CDR2 YFSETQ. As DNA, the CDR3 is TGCGCCAGCAGCTTGGCCTCAACTAATGAAAAACTGTTTTTT. This codes for CASSLASTNEKLFF.

Only one count was recorded for this clone. The chain recombines TRBV7-3 with TRBJ2-1; a weak D match, TRBD1 (6 bases). V was pared by 1 base and J by 10 bases, with 14 bases between. This CDR3 has 14 amino acids. The germline V gene encodes CDR1 SGHTA and CDR2 FQGTGA. The CDR3 DNA is TGTGCCAGCAGCTTAAAAGGGCAGGGGATCGAGCAGTTCTTC. Amino acids: CASSLKGQGIEQFF.

The chain uses TRBV5-4 and TRBJ2-1, with 8 bases aligning to TRBD2. With V trimmed by 7 bases and J by 6 bases, 9 bases remained unmatched. Germline loops: CDR1 SGHNT, CDR2 YYREEE (reference sequence). CDR3 length: 14 residues. This CDR3 reads CASAGTSSTNEQFF. CDR3 nucleotide sequence: TGTGCCAGCGCCGGGACTAGTAGTACCAATGAGCAGTTCTTC.

This clone was seen once. V usage is TRBV28 and J usage is TRBJ2-3, with 7 bases that match TRBD2. The CDR3 has 16 residues. Germline V gene lookup returns CDR1 MDHEN and CDR2 SYDVKM. With 1 base clipped from V and 2 bases from J, the junction kept 6 bases outside the gene matches. CDR3 coding DNA: TGTGCCAGCAGTTTATCTAGCGGCTTTTCCACAGATACGCAGTATTTT. The encoded protein is CASSLSSGFSTDTQYF.

V is TRBV29-1 and J is TRBJ1-2, with a weak D call TRBD1 (5 bases). From germline, CDR1 is SQVTM and CDR2 ANQGSEA. V was trimmed by 3 bases and J by 7 bases, leaving 21 bases between them. This CDR3 has 15 residues. CDR3 loop: CSVEDGFRGISGYTF. Here the CDR3 DNA reads TGCAGCGTTGAGGACGGATTTAGGGGTATTTCTGGCTACACCTTC.

The chain employs TRBV6-5 and TRBJ2-5; D ambiguous. V dropped 0 bases and J dropped 1 base, with 9 bases sitting between them. The CDR3 runs 15 residues. The germline V gene has CDR1 MNHEY and CDR2 SVGAGI. The CDR3 spells CASSYSVGSQETQYF. The CDR3 region has the DNA TGTGCCAGCAGTTACTCAGTGGGCAGCCAAGAGACCCAGTACTTC.

This chain connects TRBV2 to TRBJ2-1; 8 bases match TRBD2. V lost 5 bases, J lost 5 bases, and 8 bases stayed unmatched. In germline, CDR1 is SNHLY, CDR2 FYNNEI. This CDR3 spans 15 amino acids. CDR3 region: CASSPPSGGNNEQFF. The CDR3 DNA follows: TGTGCCAGCAGTCCCCCCAGCGGGGGAAACAATGAGCAGTTCTTC.

The gene calls are TRBV27 and TRBJ2-1, with TRBD2 matching over 8 bases. From germline, CDR1 is MNHEY and CDR2 SMNVEV (reference sequence). The V gene end was trimmed by 3 bases and the J gene end by 8 bases; junction bases not matched to a gene: 9. The length of the CDR3 is 15 residues. CDR3 bases: TGTGCCAGCAGTTTTGGCGGGAGGCTTTGGGATGAGCAGTTCTTC. Amino acids: CASSFGGRLWDEQFF.

V is TRBV5-6 and J is TRBJ2-5; either TRBD1 or TRBD2 may supply D (7 bases each). The CDR3 consists of 14 residues. V shed 3 bases and J shed 3 bases, with 12 bases lying between them. Germline CDR1 SGHDT, CDR2 YYEEEE. CDR3 amino acids: CASSSQGGEETQYF. CDR3 sequence (DNA): TGTGCCAGCAGCTCCCAGGGGGGGGAAGAGACCCAGTACTTC.

The V gene is TRBV29-1, the J gene TRBJ1-1, with D possibly being TRBD1 (5 bases). The CDR3 sequence is 13 residues long. V was pared by 3 bases and J by 3 bases, with 11 bases between. Germline loops: CDR1 SQVTM, CDR2 ANQGSEA. The CDR3 nucleotides read TGCAGCGTTGATCGGGGGGTTGACACTGAAGCTTTCTTT. Translating gives CSVDRGVDTEAFF.

The chain couples TRBV6-5 to TRBJ2-5; 9 positions agree with TRBD1. After removal of 6 bases from V and 5 bases from J, the junction contained 7 bases not matched to a gene. From germline, CDR1 is MNHEY and CDR2 SVGAGI. The CDR3 consists of 14 residues. CDR3 protein: CASRETGGWETQYF. The CDR3 DNA is TGTGCCAGCAGGGAAACAGGGGGCTGGGAGACCCAGTACTTC.